These 30 T cell receptor beta chains were all obtained from the same sample, sequenced in a study of T cells after yellow fever vaccination. From the 5' RACE reads, TCRdb called clonotypes with MiXCR, one entry per CDR3 protein. The profile shows 450,000 to 550,000 distinct CDR3 sequences, 21% of them singletons. The sequencing used PBMCs, collected roughly 20 days after the first yellow fever vaccination. The receptors here all came from a man aged 18 to 30 who received the YFV17D yellow fever vaccine.

This clonotype was detected a few times. CDR3 bases: TGCAGTGCTCCCAATACGGGAGAGACCCAGTACTTC. It yields the protein CSAPNTGETQYF. The J gene is TRBJ2-5, the V gene TRBV20-1; no reliable D call. Germline V lookup: CDR1 DFQATT, CDR2 SNEGSKA (reference sequence). V lost 5 bases, J lost 4 bases, and 11 bases lay in between. The CDR3 loop spans 12 amino acids.

This rearrangement joins TRBV28 to TRBJ2-2, with 9 bases that match TRBD1. V was clipped by 1 base and J by 3 bases; unmatched bases: 3. The CDR3 sequence is 16 residues long. CDR1 MDHEN and CDR2 SYDVKM come from the germline V gene. The CDR3 DNA sequence: TGTGCCAGCAGTTTATACAGGGGGCAGGACACCGGGGAGCTGTTTTTT. The encoded protein is CASSLYRGQDTGELFF. Together with reference TRBV28 and TRBJ2-2, the CDR3 gives the full variable domain: DVKVTQSSRYLVKRTGEKVFLECVQDMDHENMFWYRQDPGLGLRLIYFSYDVKMKEKGDIPEGYSVSREKKERFSLILESASTNQTSMYLCASSLYRGQDTGELFFGEGSRLTVL.

Only a few counts were recorded for this clonotype. The V and J genes are TRBV18 and TRBJ2-5; 10 bases agree with TRBD2. Germline trimming cut 5 bases from V and 1 base from J; bases unmatched to any gene: 4. This CDR3 is built from 15 residues. From germline, CDR1 is KGHSH and CDR2 LQKENI. Here the CDR3 DNA reads TGTGCCAGCTCATCTAGCGGGGGACCCCAAGAGACCCAGTACTTC. Protein product: CASSSSGGPQETQYF.

There are a few counts of this clonotype. The rearrangement links TRBV7-9 to TRBJ2-3; 9 bases align to TRBD2. Germline loops: CDR1 SEHNR, CDR2 FQNEAQ (reference sequence). CDR3 length: 17 residues. Unmatched junction bases numbered 8, after V lost 2 bases and J lost 2 bases. For the CDR3, the DNA is TGTGCCAGCAGCTTATTTTCCAGCGGGGGGTACACAGATACGCAGTATTTT. Translated: CASSLFSSGGYTDTQYF.

The rearrangement joins TRBV18 to TRBJ1-4; D might be TRBD1 (5 bases). V was cut by 0 bases and J by 3 bases, with 8 bases left in between. The CDR3 is made up of 15 amino acids. The germline V gene encodes CDR1 KGHSH and CDR2 LQKENI. This chain's CDR3 is CASSPPGRANEKLFF. DNA of the CDR3: TGTGCCAGCTCACCACCGGGACGGGCTAATGAAAAACTGTTTTTT.

V usage is TRBV29-1 and J usage is TRBJ2-1, with 8 bases that match TRBD2. The germline CDR1 and CDR2 sequences are SQVTM and ANQGSEA. The CDR3 runs 12 residues. The DNA for the CDR3 is TGCACCTCGGGGGGGGTTTACAATGAGCAGTTCTTC. Its protein is CTSGGVYNEQFF.

This rearrangement joins TRBV7-9 to TRBJ2-3; weak D call: TRBD2 (5 bases). V was cut by 5 bases and J by 2 bases, with 14 bases left in between. This CDR3 contains 15 residues. Germline V gene sequence: CDR1 SEHNR, CDR2 FQNEAQ (reference sequence). DNA of the CDR3: TGTGCCAGCAGCGACCGGGGTGCCCACACAGATACGCAGTATTTT. The encoded protein is CASSDRGAHTDTQYF. The whole variable domain, remainder taken from reference TRBV7-9 and TRBJ2-3, is DTGVSQNPRHKITKRGQNVTFRCDPISEHNRLYWYRQTLGQGPEFLTYFQNEAQLEKSRLLSDRFSAERPKGSFSTLEIQRTEQGDSAMYLCASSDRGAHTDTQYFGPGTRLTVL.

The chain links TRBV5-1 to TRBJ2-1; tentatively, D is TRBD2 (6 bases). There are 15 residues in the CDR3. Germline assignment: CDR1 SGHRS and CDR2 YFSETQ. Trimming took 6 bases from V and 3 from J, leaving 16 bases between them. The DNA of the CDR3 is TGCGCCAGCAATCGGGGGTCCTTAATCTACAATGAGCAGTTCTTC. Encoded protein: CASNRGSLIYNEQFF.

The chain recombines TRBV5-6 with TRBJ1-6, with unresolved D. This CDR3 spans 14 amino acids. V dropped 3 bases and J dropped 9 bases, with 13 bases sitting between them. CDR1 is SGHDT and CDR2 is YYEEEE in the germline V gene. The CDR3 coding sequence is TGTGCCAGCAGCTCGACGGCCCGTTCTTCACCCCTCCACTTT. This codes for CASSSTARSSPLHF.

In its sample, this clonotype was seen a few times. This chain links TRBV12-3 or TRBV12-4 with TRBJ2-2; D is uncertain. V lost 2 bases to trimming and J lost 7 bases, with 11 bases between them. The CDR3 loop spans 14 amino acids. CDR3 sequence reads: CASSLRQVFGELFF. The CDR3 DNA is TGTGCCAGCAGTTTAAGGCAGGTTTTCGGGGAGCTGTTTTTT.

This clonotype occurred a few times. The chain has TRBV4-1 and TRBJ2-5; D is unresolved. This CDR3 has 15 amino acids. Trimming stripped 1 base from V and 5 bases from J, with 14 bases between. Germline V gives CDR1 MGHRA, CDR2 YSYEKL. This chain's CDR3 is CASSQVWVNRETQYF. The CDR3 DNA is TGCGCCAGCAGCCAAGTGTGGGTCAACCGGGAGACCCAGTACTTC.

The gene calls are TRBV3-1 and TRBJ2-3; perhaps TRBD2 as D (5 bases). The germline V gene has CDR1 LGHDT and CDR2 YNNKEL (reference sequence). CDR3 size: 14 residues. The V end lost 6 bases, the J end lost 0 bases, and 10 bases lay between the germline ends. The CDR3 sequence is CASRDFESTDTQYF. DNA of the CDR3: TGTGCCAGCAGGGACTTCGAAAGCACAGATACGCAGTATTTT.

At least ten counts were recorded for this clonotype. The rearrangement links TRBV7-2 to TRBJ2-7; D is ambiguous. This CDR3 comprises 15 residues. Between the trimmed V and J ends, which lost 1 base and 6 bases, there was a span of 16 bases. Germline assignment: CDR1 SGHTA and CDR2 FQGNSA. The DNA of the CDR3 is TGTGCCAGCAGCTTAGGTCCCATTTTGGGCCCCGAGCAGTACTTC. Its translation is CASSLGPILGPEQYF.

This clonotype was counted a few times. The chain has TRBV6-5 and TRBJ1-5, with D unresolved. Germline CDR1 and CDR2: MNHEY and SVGAGI. The V end lost 3 bases, the J end lost 7 bases, and 13 bases lay between the germline ends. The CDR3 covers 14 residues. Written as DNA, the CDR3 is TGTGCCAGCAGTTATCGTGCAGCCATCCAGCCCCAGCATTTT. Translated, it gives CASSYRAAIQPQHF.

V is TRBV2 and J is TRBJ1-4; D remains unclear. The V end was cut by 11 bases, the J end by 5 bases, with 21 bases between. The CDR3 is made up of 15 amino acids. Germline V gene lookup returns CDR1 SNHLY and CDR2 FYNNEI. The chain's CDR3 is CADGDYIRENEKLFF. The CDR3 DNA reads TGTGCCGATGGGGATTACATACGGGAGAATGAAAAACTGTTTTTT.

The genes are TRBV3-1 and TRBJ1-2; tentatively, D is TRBD1 (5 bases). Germline lookup yields CDR1 LGHDT and CDR2 YNNKEL (reference sequence). V was shortened by 1 base and J by 1 base, with 16 bases between the two germline ends. The CDR3 totals 17 residues. Here the CDR3 DNA reads TGTGCCAGCAGCCAAGGAGTGCAGGGCACTTTTAACTATGGCTACACCTTC. Residues: CASSQGVQGTFNYGYTF.

V and J are TRBV6-1 and TRBJ2-2; 10 positions agree with TRBD1. The CDR3 covers 16 residues. Germline V gene sequence: CDR1 MNHNS, CDR2 SASEGT. V was clipped by 6 bases and J by 7 bases; unmatched bases: 11. CDR3 in amino acids: CASSKPGQGFGGELFF. CDR3 DNA: TGTGCCAGCAGCAAACCGGGACAGGGGTTCGGCGGGGAGCTGTTTTTT.

This clonotype was seen a handful of times. V gene TRBV28 combines with J gene TRBJ2-6; perhaps TRBD2 as D (5 bases). The CDR3 has 14 residues. V was trimmed by 7 bases and J by 4 bases, leaving 11 bases between them. CDR1 is MDHEN, CDR2 SYDVKM, per germline. Here the CDR3 DNA reads TGTGCCAGCATACCGGAGGCCGGGGCCAACGTCCTGACTTTC. This gives the protein CASIPEAGANVLTF.

This clonotype was recorded a few times. The CDR3 nucleotides read TGTGCCAGCAGTTGGGACAGGGGGCTCAACGAGCAGTACTTC. Translating it yields CASSWDRGLNEQYF. V usage is TRBV6-5 and J usage is TRBJ2-7; 12 bases align to TRBD1. Germline V gives CDR1 MNHEY, CDR2 SVGAGI. The CDR3 contains 14 residues. The junction had 3 bases not matched to a gene; V was cut back by 4 bases and J by 5 bases.

V is TRBV5-1 and J is TRBJ2-3; D gene unclear. This CDR3 is 16 amino acids long. From germline, CDR1 is SGHRS and CDR2 YFSETQ. V lost 5 bases and J 2 bases, leaving 18 bases between the germline ends. The CDR3 spells CASSYLRNIITDTQYF. In DNA form, the CDR3 reads TGCGCCAGCAGTTACCTCCGGAATATAATCACAGATACGCAGTATTTT.

This clonotype has just a few counts. The rearrangement uses TRBV5-5 and TRBJ1-4; no definite D call. CDR1 SGHKS and CDR2 YYEKEE come from the germline V gene (reference sequence). The CDR3 is 14 residues long. V shed 3 bases and J shed 3 bases, with 9 bases lying between them. CDR3 amino acids: CASSSDMANEKLFF. As DNA, the CDR3 is TGTGCCAGCAGCTCCGACATGGCTAATGAAAAACTGTTTTTT.

The chain recombines TRBV10-3 with TRBJ1-6; 8 nucleotides align to TRBD1. The CDR3 totals 15 residues. From germline, CDR1 is ENHRY and CDR2 SYGVKD. V shed 0 bases, J shed 9 bases, and the junction held 4 bases outside the gene matches. The CDR3 here is CAISESVTGVSPLHF. CDR3 bases: TGTGCCATCAGTGAGTCAGTGACAGGGGTTTCACCCCTCCACTTT.

The chain employs TRBV7-2 and TRBJ2-5, with unresolved D. Germline V gives CDR1 SGHTA, CDR2 FQGNSA. Between the trimmed V and J ends, which lost 3 bases and 1 base, there was a span of 9 bases. The CDR3 is made up of 14 amino acids. The CDR3 here is CASSFYGPQETQYF. CDR3 sequence (DNA): TGTGCCAGCAGCTTTTACGGACCCCAAGAGACCCAGTACTTC. Based on the CDR3 plus reference TRBV7-2 and TRBJ2-5, the full variable domain is GAGVSQSPSNKVTEKGKDVELRCDPISGHTALYWYRQSLGQGLEFLIYFQGNSAPDKSGLPSDRFSAERTGGSVSTLTIQRTQQEDSAVYLCASSFYGPQETQYFGPGTRLLVL.

V is TRBV7-2 and J is TRBJ2-7; 14 nucleotides agree with TRBD2. The CDR3 totals 16 residues. V shed 3 bases, J shed 11 bases, and the junction held 12 bases outside the gene matches. CDR1 is SGHTA, CDR2 FQGNSA, per germline. The CDR3 region is CASSLGLAGVLGRKYF. In DNA, the CDR3 is TGTGCCAGCAGCTTGGGACTAGCGGGGGTCCTGGGTAGGAAGTACTTC.

This clonotype was counted ten times or more. The genes are TRBV7-2 and TRBJ1-5, with D hard to call. There are 13 residues in the CDR3. The V end lost 3 bases, the J end lost 2 bases, and 5 bases lay between the germline ends. In germline, CDR1 is SGHTA, CDR2 FQGNSA. The CDR3 region is CASSFTGNQPQHF. The CDR3 DNA reads as TGTGCCAGCAGCTTTACGGGCAATCAGCCCCAGCATTTT.

The chain joins TRBV11-2 to TRBJ2-7; D is ambiguous. The V and J ends lost 3 bases and 2 bases respectively, with 11 bases between them. Germline values: CDR1 SGHAT, CDR2 FQNNGV. The CDR3 consists of 14 residues. The CDR3 protein is CASSFRAAAYEQYF. In nucleotides, the CDR3 is TGTGCCAGCAGCTTCCGGGCGGCAGCCTACGAGCAGTACTTC. Full variable domain (rest looked up from reference TRBV11-2 and TRBJ2-7): EAGVAQSPRYKIIEKRQSVAFWCNPISGHATLYWYQQILGQGPKLLIQFQNNGVVDDSQLPKDRFSAERLKGVDSTLKIQPAKLEDSAVYLCASSFRAAAYEQYFGPGTRLTVT.

The chain is built from TRBV20-1 and TRBJ2-5, with TRBD2 matching over 9 bases. Per the germline V gene, CDR1 is DFQATT and CDR2 is SNEGSKA (reference sequence). CDR3 length: 17 residues. Trimming removed 4 bases from V and 6 bases from J; junction bases left unmatched: 18. The CDR3 coding sequence is TGCAGTGCTACAAAGCGGGGGGCGCTACTCGGCCCAAAGACCCAGTACTTC. It codes for CSATKRGALLGPKTQYF.

V is TRBV2 and J is TRBJ2-5; D unresolved. Looked up from germline, CDR1 is SNHLY and CDR2 is FYNNEI. This CDR3 is built from 13 residues. The germline V and J ends were trimmed by 10 bases and 3 bases, with 15 bases remaining between them. The CDR3 nucleotides read TGTGCCACCGACGGGCCCTCCGAAGAGACCCAGTACTTC. This translates into CATDGPSEETQYF.

This clonotype has a handful of counts. The chain recombines TRBV7-9 with TRBJ1-5; D perhaps matches TRBD1 (5 bases). CDR3 length: 13 residues. CDR1 is SEHNR and CDR2 is FQNEAQ in the germline V gene (reference sequence). The ends were cut back, 2 bases at V and 9 bases at J, with 11 bases in the middle. CDR3 protein: CASSLSGDGPQHF. The CDR3 DNA reads as TGTGCCAGCAGCTTATCGGGGGATGGGCCCCAGCATTTT.

This clonotype has more than one count but fewer than ten. The V call is TRBV7-6, the J call TRBJ2-1, with 13 nucleotides matching TRBD2. From germline, CDR1 is SGHVS and CDR2 FNYEAQ. Unmatched junction bases numbered 9, after V lost 5 bases and J lost 8 bases. The CDR3 spans 16 residues. This CDR3 is CASSSVLAGGPDEQFF. The CDR3 DNA follows: TGTGCCAGCAGCAGTGTACTAGCGGGGGGGCCAGATGAGCAGTTCTTC. Filled out from reference TRBV7-6 and TRBJ2-1, the complete variable domain reads GAGVSQSPRYKVTKRGQDVALRCDPISGHVSLYWYRQALGQGPEFLTYFNYEAQQDKSGLPNDRFSAERPEGSISTLTIQRTEQRDSAMYRCASSSVLAGGPDEQFFGPGTRLTVL.